The 14 T cell receptor beta chains presented below share a single source sample, sequenced in a study of blood T cells in healthy people across ages. PCR was performed a second time for about 6 to 11 cycles using a sample-barcoded 5' primer and a J-beta primer mix. TCRdb re-analysed the 5' RACE reads in MiXCR, keeping a single row per CDR3 protein. The sample contains 850,000 or so distinct CDR3 sequences, more than 25% of which appear only once. Sample: blood. The receptor source for this set is an elderly woman in good health.

The table lists this clonotype with a few counts. J is TRBJ1-2 and V is TRBV7-9; D perhaps matches TRBD1 (5 bases). Germline V gives CDR1 SEHNR, CDR2 FQNEAQ (reference sequence). This CDR3 has 16 amino acids. V lost 5 bases to trimming and J lost 8 bases, with 24 bases between them. The chain's CDR3 is CASSTSGAFPLGGYTF. CDR3 bases: TGTGCCAGCAGCACATCCGGGGCATTCCCCCTGGGGGGCTACACCTTC. Supplemented by reference TRBV7-9 and TRBJ1-2, the full variable domain reads DTGVSQNPRHKITKRGQNVTFRCDPISEHNRLYWYRQTLGQGPEFLTYFQNEAQLEKSRLLSDRFSAERPKGSFSTLEIQRTEQGDSAMYLCASSTSGAFPLGGYTFGSGTRLTVV.

This clonotype has at least ten counts. The rearrangement joins TRBV2 to TRBJ2-1, with 8 bases that match TRBD1. The germline gives CDR1 SNHLY, CDR2 FYNNEI. The junction had 7 bases not matched to a gene; V was cut back by 4 bases and J by 5 bases. The CDR3 consists of 15 residues. The CDR3 protein is CASSGGQGIDNEQFF. The CDR3 coding sequence is TGTGCCAGCAGTGGAGGACAGGGAATCGACAATGAGCAGTTCTTC.

The chain joins TRBV7-3 to TRBJ1-5; weak D call: TRBD1 (6 bases). This CDR3 is built from 16 residues. The V gene's germline CDR1 is SGHTA and CDR2 FQGTGA. The ends were cut back, 2 bases at V and 7 bases at J, with 18 bases in the middle. CDR3 protein: CASSLWIQDRRQPQHF. Here the CDR3 DNA reads TGTGCCAGCAGCTTATGGATTCAGGACAGAAGACAGCCCCAGCATTTT.

This chain links TRBV5-1 with TRBJ1-1; 9 nucleotides agree with TRBD1. CDR1 is SGHRS, CDR2 YFSETQ, per germline. The CDR3 is 15 residues long. The V gene end was trimmed by 3 bases and the J gene end by 4 bases; junction bases not matched to a gene: 7. In DNA, the CDR3 is TGCGCCAGCAGCTCCCGGGACAGGGTAATCACTGAAGCTTTCTTT. Its translation is CASSSRDRVITEAFF. Looking up the rest from reference TRBV5-1 and TRBJ1-1 gives the full variable domain: KAGVTQTPRYLIKTRGQQVTLSCSPISGHRSVSWYQQTPGQGLQFLFEYFSETQRNKGNFPGRFSGRQFSNSRSEMNVSTLELGDSALYLCASSSRDRVITEAFFGQGTRLTVV.

This clonotype was seen many times. The rearrangement links TRBV7-2 to TRBJ2-5, with TRBD2 matching 8 bases. Germline loops: CDR1 SGHTA, CDR2 FQGNSA. The CDR3 is 15 residues long. V was pared by 6 bases and J by 1 base, with 7 bases of the junction left unmatched. Here the CDR3 DNA reads TGTGCCAGCAGTCAACCTCGGGGGGGCCAAGAGACCCAGTACTTC. This sequence encodes CASSQPRGGQETQYF.

In this sample, this clonotype turned up many times. The chain couples TRBV12-3 or TRBV12-4 to TRBJ2-3; D is perhaps TRBD1 (5 bases). The V end lost 5 bases, the J end lost 2 bases, and 11 bases lay between the germline ends. The CDR3 has 14 amino acids. Here the CDR3 DNA reads TGTGCCAGCAGTCGCAGGGAAAACACAGATACGCAGTATTTT. This encodes CASSRRENTDTQYF.

As to this clonotype: One base away lies a much larger clone, so this may be a sequencing read error. The chain has TRBV12-3 or TRBV12-4 and TRBJ1-5; the D gene is possibly TRBD1 (5 bases). The CDR3 runs to 16 residues. Trimming took 3 bases from V and 0 from J, leaving 12 bases between them. The CDR3 here is CASSFLSGNSNQPQHF. CDR3 nucleotide sequence: TGTGCCAGCAGTTTCCTTTCAGGGAATAGCAATCAGCCCCAGCATTTT.

This clonotype was seen ten or more times. The chain is built from TRBV27 and TRBJ2-3; no reliable D call. V was trimmed by 7 bases and J by 1 base, leaving 9 bases between them. The CDR3 runs 13 residues. Germline CDR1 is MNHEY and CDR2 is SMNVEV (reference sequence). The CDR3 loop reads CASTPAGTDTQYF. The CDR3 DNA reads as TGTGCCAGCACCCCCGCGGGCACAGATACGCAGTATTTT.

The table lists this clonotype with a few counts. The rearrangement links TRBV9 to TRBJ2-2; maybe TRBD2 (6 bases). V was pared by 0 bases and J by 0 bases, with 9 bases between. The CDR3 is made up of 16 amino acids. Germline V gene sequence: CDR1 SGDLS, CDR2 YYNGEE. The CDR3 DNA follows: TGTGCCAGCAGCGTAGTAGGAGGGACGAACACCGGGGAGCTGTTTTTT. The encoded protein is CASSVVGGTNTGELFF. The whole variable domain, remainder taken from reference TRBV9 and TRBJ2-2, is DSGVTQTPKHLITATGQRVTLRCSPRSGDLSVYWYQQSLDQGLQFLIQYYNGEERAKGNILERFSAQQFPDLHSELNLSSLELGDSALYFCASSVVGGTNTGELFFGEGSRLTVL.

The rearrangement joins TRBV28 to TRBJ2-7, with 10 bases identical to TRBD2. CDR1 MDHEN and CDR2 SYDVKM come from the germline V gene. The CDR3 spans 15 residues. V lost 6 bases to trimming and J lost 2 bases; unmatched junction nucleotides: 7. For the CDR3, the DNA is TGTGCCAGCAGGGTGACTAGCGGGTCAACCTACGAGCAGTACTTC. Its translation: CASRVTSGSTYEQYF.

At least ten counts were recorded for this clonotype. The V and J genes are TRBV7-2 and TRBJ1-2, with D uncertain. The CDR3 is 15 residues long. Germline CDR1 SGHTA, CDR2 FQGNSA. V dropped 5 bases and J dropped 4 bases, with 17 bases sitting between them. CDR3 sequence reads: CASSPPLGRPYGYTF. The CDR3 DNA reads TGTGCCAGCAGCCCCCCCTTGGGGAGACCCTATGGCTACACCTTC.

This clonotype turned up a few times. V is TRBV9 and J is TRBJ2-1; 7 positions agree with TRBD2. Looked up from germline, CDR1 is SGDLS and CDR2 is YYNGEE. This CDR3 region has 16 residues. With 0 bases clipped from V and 4 bases from J, the junction kept 7 bases outside the gene matches. The CDR3 coding sequence is TGTGCCAGCAGCGTAGGGGGCAGCGGGGTTTACAATGAGCAGTTCTTC. This encodes CASSVGGSGVYNEQFF.

Of note for this clonotype: A much larger clone is a single base away; this may be a read error. This sequence joins TRBV20-1 and TRBJ2-7; possible D gene TRBD2, 5 bases. Germline V gene sequence: CDR1 DFQATT, CDR2 SNEGSKA (reference sequence). This CDR3 region has 12 residues. Trimming cost V 8 bases and J 7 bases, with 18 bases left between them. CDR3 sequence: CSIGLANNEQYF. The CDR3 nucleotides are TGCAGTATTGGACTGGCTAACAATGAGCAGTACTTC.

The chain joins TRBV20-1 to TRBJ2-1; D might be TRBD1 (5 bases). Trimming took off 0 bases at V and 13 bases at J, with 19 bases between the two ends. Germline assignment: CDR1 DFQATT and CDR2 SNEGSKA (reference sequence). This CDR3 region has 14 residues. CDR3 coding DNA: TGCAGTGCTAGAGATCAGGGTTTGACGGAGACCCAGTTCTTC. Translated: CSARDQGLTETQFF.